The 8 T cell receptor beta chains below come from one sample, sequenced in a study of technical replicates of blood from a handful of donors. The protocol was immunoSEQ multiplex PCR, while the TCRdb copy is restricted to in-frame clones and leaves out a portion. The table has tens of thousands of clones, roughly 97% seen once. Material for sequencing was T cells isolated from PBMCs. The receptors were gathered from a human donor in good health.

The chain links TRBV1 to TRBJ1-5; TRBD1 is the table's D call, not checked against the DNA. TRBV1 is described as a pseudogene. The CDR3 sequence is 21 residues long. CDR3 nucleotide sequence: TGCACCAGCAGCCAAGATCGTGTCAGGAAGAGAGTTAACCCACGAAATCAGCCCCAGCATTTT. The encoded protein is CTSSQDRVRKRVNPRNQPQHF.

CDR3 in DNA: TGTGCCAGCAGTAAGGGAAGGGGGACTAGCGGTTACAATGAGCAGTTCTTC. It yields the protein CASSKGRGTSGYNEQFF. The genes are TRBV27 and TRBJ2-1; 11 bases match TRBD2. The CDR3 is made up of 17 amino acids. The germline gives CDR1 MNHEY, CDR2 SMNVEV (reference sequence). V trimming: 5 bases; J trimming: 4 bases; junction bases outside the gene matches: 10.

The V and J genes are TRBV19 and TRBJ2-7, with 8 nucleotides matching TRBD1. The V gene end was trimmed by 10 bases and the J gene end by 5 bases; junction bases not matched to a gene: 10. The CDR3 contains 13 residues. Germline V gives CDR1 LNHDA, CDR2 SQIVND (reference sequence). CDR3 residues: CATKDRGVDEQYF. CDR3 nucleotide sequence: TGTGCCACCAAAGACAGGGGTGTCGACGAGCAGTACTTC.

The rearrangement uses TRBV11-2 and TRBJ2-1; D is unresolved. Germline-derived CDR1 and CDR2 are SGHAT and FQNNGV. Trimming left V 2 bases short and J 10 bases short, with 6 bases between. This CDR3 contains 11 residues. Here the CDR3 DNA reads TGTGCCAGCAGCTTAACCGGGGAGCAGTTCTTC. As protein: CASSLTGEQFF.

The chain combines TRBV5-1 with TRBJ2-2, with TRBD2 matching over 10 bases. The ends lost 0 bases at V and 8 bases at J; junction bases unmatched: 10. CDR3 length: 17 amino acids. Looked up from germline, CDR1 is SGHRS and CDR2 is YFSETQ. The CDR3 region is CASSLAGLAGAAGELFF. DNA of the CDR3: TGCGCCAGCAGCTTGGCAGGGCTAGCGGGAGCTGCGGGGGAGCTGTTTTTT. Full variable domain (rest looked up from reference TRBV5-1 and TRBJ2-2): KAGVTQTPRYLIKTRGQQVTLSCSPISGHRSVSWYQQTPGQGLQFLFEYFSETQRNKGNFPGRFSGRQFSNSRSEMNVSTLELGDSALYLCASSLAGLAGAAGELFFGEGSRLTVL.

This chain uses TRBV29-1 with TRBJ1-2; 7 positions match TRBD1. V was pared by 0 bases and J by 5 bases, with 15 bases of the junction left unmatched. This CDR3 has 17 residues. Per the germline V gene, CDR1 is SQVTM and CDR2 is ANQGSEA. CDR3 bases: TGCAGCGTTGAAGATATAAGGAGAAGTACAGGGGAATATGGCTACACCTTC. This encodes CSVEDIRRSTGEYGYTF.

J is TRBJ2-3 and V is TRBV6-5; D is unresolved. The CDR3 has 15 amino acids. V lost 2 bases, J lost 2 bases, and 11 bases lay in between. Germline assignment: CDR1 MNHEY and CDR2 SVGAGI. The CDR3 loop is CASSYGPAATDTQYF. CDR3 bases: TGTGCCAGCAGTTACGGGCCGGCCGCCACAGATACGCAGTATTTT.

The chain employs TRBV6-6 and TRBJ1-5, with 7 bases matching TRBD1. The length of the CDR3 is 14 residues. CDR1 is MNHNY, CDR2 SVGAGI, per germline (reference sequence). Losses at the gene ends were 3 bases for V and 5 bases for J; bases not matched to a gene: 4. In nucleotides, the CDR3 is TGTGCCAGCAGTTATCGGCAGGGGGATCAGCCCCAGCATTTT. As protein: CASSYRQGDQPQHF.